This T cell receptor (beta chain) was sequenced in a study of CD8 T cells in Susac syndrome. TEMRA cells were FACS-enriched, with CD8+ and CD4+ T cells isolated negatively. Roughly 0.45 to 1 ug RNA was reverse transcribed with random hexamers. TCRdb redid the calling of the immunoSEQ multiplex PCR reads with MiXCR, one entry per CDR3 protein. Of about 84,000 distinct CDR3 sequences listed, approximately 96% are singletons. The length of the CDR3 is 14 residues. Germline CDR1 MNHEY, CDR2 SMNVEV (reference sequence). V dropped 8 bases and J dropped 4 bases, with 15 bases sitting between them. This sequence joins TRBV27 and TRBJ1-5; D perhaps matches TRBD1 (6 bases). The material sequenced was CD8+ T cells from PBMCs. The sequence came from a human donor with Susac syndrome. In DNA form, the CDR3 reads TGTGCCAGCTCCGGAGGCGGACAGAATCAGCCCCAGCATTTT. This encodes CASSGGGQNQPQHF.